A single sample gave rise to the 11 T cell receptor beta chains below, sequenced in a study of cytomegalovirus exposure and HLA in healthy donors. This PCR relied on a set of 60 Vbeta primers and 13 Jbeta primers. The method was immunoSEQ multiplex PCR; TCRdb's version includes in-frame clones alone and lacks a portion of them. This listing includes approximately 140,000 clones. Material: PBMCs. All receptors come from a woman between 45 and 65 years old in good health and CMV-seronegative.

The chain has TRBV9 and TRBJ1-1; 10 nucleotides agree with TRBD1. Germline loops: CDR1 SGDLS, CDR2 YYNGEE. With V trimmed by 0 bases and J by 4 bases, 3 bases remained unmatched. This CDR3 is built from 15 residues. CDR3 protein: CASSVVTGGFTEAFF. In nucleotides, the CDR3 is TGTGCCAGCAGCGTAGTGACAGGGGGCTTCACTGAAGCTTTCTTT.

The V call is TRBV30, the J call TRBJ2-3; D unresolved. The CDR3 is 13 residues long. Germline assignment: CDR1 GTSNPN and CDR2 SVGIG (reference sequence). V lost 7 bases, J lost 1 base, and 12 bases lay in between. The CDR3 DNA reads as TGTGCCTTCCTCGGCAGCGGCACAGATACGCAGTATTTT. Its translation is CAFLGSGTDTQYF.

The chain employs TRBV4-2 and TRBJ1-5; TRBD1 matches 8 bases. Germline values: CDR1 LGHNA, CDR2 YNFKEQ. This CDR3 is built from 16 residues. The ends lost 0 bases at V and 1 base at J; junction bases unmatched: 2. Here the CDR3 reads CASSQERTGSNQPQHF. The DNA of the CDR3 is TGTGCCAGCAGCCAAGAAAGGACAGGGAGCAATCAGCCCCAGCATTTT.

This sequence joins TRBV7-9 and TRBJ2-1; D unresolved. V was trimmed by 2 bases and J by 10 bases, leaving 12 bases between them. The CDR3 is 13 amino acids. Germline values: CDR1 SEHNR, CDR2 FQNEAQ (reference sequence). The CDR3 DNA reads as TGTGCCAGCAGCTTACCCCAGGCTCGAGAGCAGTTCTTC. This encodes CASSLPQAREQFF.

The rearrangement links TRBV28 to TRBJ1-5, with D maybe TRBD1 (6 bases). The CDR3 spans 16 residues. Trimming pared 1 base from V and 9 bases from J, leaving 19 bases between. Looked up from germline, CDR1 is MDHEN and CDR2 is SYDVKM. CDR3 DNA sequence: TGTGCCAGCAGTTTATTAGTGACAGGACCAGAAGGGCCCCAGCATTTT. Protein product: CASSLLVTGPEGPQHF.

V gene TRBV7-9 combines with J gene TRBJ2-3, with 10 bases fitting TRBD2. Trimming at V came to 5 bases and at J to 2 bases, leaving 4 bases not matched to a gene. Germline V gene lookup returns CDR1 SEHNR and CDR2 FQNEAQ (reference sequence). This CDR3 spans 15 amino acids. DNA for the CDR3: TGTGCCAGCAGCCCTACTAGCGGGATCACAGATACGCAGTATTTT. This gives the protein CASSPTSGITDTQYF. The whole variable domain, filled in from reference TRBV7-9 and TRBJ2-3, reads DTGVSQNPRHKITKRGQNVTFRCDPISEHNRLYWYRQTLGQGPEFLTYFQNEAQLEKSRLLSDRFSAERPKGSFSTLEIQRTEQGDSAMYLCASSPTSGITDTQYFGPGTRLTVL.

V gene TRBV30 combines with J gene TRBJ1-3; D unclear. Trimming pared 0 bases from V and 9 bases from J, leaving 18 bases between. Germline CDR1 is GTSNPN and CDR2 is SVGIG (reference sequence). CDR3 length equals 15 residues. CDR3 nucleotide sequence: TGTGCCTGGAGTGTTTCTTCCCGGAGTCGGATCACCATATATTTT. It yields the protein CAWSVSSRSRITIYF.

The chain has TRBV10-3 and TRBJ2-7; D is undetermined. V shed 3 bases and J shed 1 base, with 4 bases lying between them. Germline-derived CDR1 and CDR2 are ENHRY and SYGVKD. This CDR3 comprises 12 residues. Written as DNA, the CDR3 is TGTGCCATCAGTGAAGAGTCCTACGAGCAGTACTTC. Translated, it gives CAISEESYEQYF.

The chain employs TRBV4-2 and TRBJ2-1, with TRBD1 as a possible D gene (5 bases). Germline V gene data show CDR1 as LGHNA and CDR2 as YNFKEQ. The CDR3 extends over 15 amino acids. The V and J ends lost 0 bases and 0 bases respectively, with 6 bases between them. The CDR3 bases are TGTGCCAGCAGCCAAGATAGGGGCTCCTACAATGAGCAGTTCTTC. It encodes CASSQDRGSYNEQFF.

The chain joins TRBV14 to TRBJ2-7, with TRBD2 identical over 9 bases. Germline V gene sequence: CDR1 SGHDN, CDR2 FVKESK. This CDR3 region has 17 residues. The V gene end was trimmed by 0 bases and the J gene end by 4 bases; junction bases not matched to a gene: 10. This CDR3 is CASSQDIGGRAEYEQYF. The CDR3 DNA follows: TGTGCCAGCAGCCAAGACATTGGCGGGAGGGCCGAATACGAGCAGTACTTC.

The chain employs TRBV7-9 and TRBJ2-7; D gene unclear. CDR1 SEHNR and CDR2 FQNEAQ come from the germline V gene (reference sequence). This CDR3 is built from 11 residues. The V end was cut by 2 bases, the J end by 6 bases, with 5 bases between. The CDR3 is CASSLYFEQYF. The CDR3 nucleotides are TGTGCCAGCAGCTTATATTTCGAGCAGTACTTC.